The sequence of this T cell receptor (beta chain) was determined in a study of Ad26.COV2.S vaccination and SARS-CoV-2 variants. Whole-study context: Donor was assigned to the Ad26.COV2.S arm of trial COV1001. Intramuscular Ad26.COV2.S at 5x10^10 or 1x10^11 viral particles.

Treatment meaning: 15 to 20 received Ad26.COV2.S at low or high dose, single or two shots; 5 received placebo; per-sample allocation not given. All samples were drawn on day 63, counting from the first vaccine or placebo injection. Within Boston, the person who donated was an adult of 18-55 years. Vaccination used an Ad26 vector expressing Wuhan-strain SARS-CoV-2 spike. Trimming shortened V by 2 bases and J by 0 bases, and 18 bases separated the two germline ends. The CDR3 runs 19 residues. Germline V gene data show CDR1 as SGHNT and CDR2 as YYREEE (reference sequence). This clone appeared a single time. Repertoires were generated with immunoSEQ multiplex PCR, while TCRdb's copy carries only in-frame clones and drops some. Of about 250,000 clones in the sample, roughly 89% were seen once.

The rearrangement uses TRBV5-4 and TRBJ2-6, with D uncertain. The sample was peripheral blood, taken in a trial of Ad26.COV2.S vaccine versus placebo. The clonotype comes from a person between 18 and 60 years old who received the Ad26.COV2.S COVID-19 vaccine or a placebo. In DNA, the CDR3 is TGTGCCAGCAGCTTCCTAATGGGGATATTCACCTCTGGGGCCAACGTCCTGACTTTC. It encodes CASSFLMGIFTSGANVLTF. The full variable domain, with the rest looked up from reference TRBV5-4 and TRBJ2-6, is ETGVTQSPTHLIKTRGQQVTLRCSSQSGHNTVSWYQQALGQGPQFIFQYYREEENGRGNFPPRFSGLQFPNYSSELNVNALELDDSALYLCASSFLMGIFTSGANVLTFGAGSRLTVL.